Below, 27 T cell receptor beta chains from the same sample are listed, as sequenced in a study of blood T cell repertoires in COVID-19. Assay used: immunoSEQ multiplex PCR; TCRdb lists only in-frame clones, some missing. Of about 120,000 clones listed, 80% to 90% were seen once; the top ten hold 5.5% to 6%. Sequencing input: peripheral blood. Every receptor here comes from an elderly man with active or convalescent COVID-19.

This clone has a handful of counts. The gene calls are TRBV5-6 and TRBJ1-2; perhaps TRBD1 as D (6 bases). Germline V gene sequence: CDR1 SGHDT, CDR2 YYEEEE. V was pared by 0 bases and J by 7 bases, with 13 bases between. CDR3 size: 14 residues. CDR3 region: CASSLEQGSFGYTF. The CDR3 DNA follows: TGTGCCAGCAGCTTGGAACAGGGCTCTTTTGGCTACACCTTC.

This chain links TRBV5-1 with TRBJ2-5; TRBD2 matches 8 bases. This CDR3 spans 16 amino acids. CDR1 and CDR2 (germline): SGHRS, YFSETQ. The trim removed 4 bases at V and 5 bases at J, leaving 13 bases unmatched. CDR3 amino acids: CASSPTGGGPGETQYF. The CDR3 DNA reads as TGCGCCAGCAGCCCCACTGGCGGGGGGCCGGGGGAGACCCAGTACTTC.

The genes are TRBV10-3 and TRBJ2-3; tentatively, D is TRBD1 (6 bases). This CDR3 contains 14 residues. Trimming shortened V by 2 bases and J by 4 bases, and 10 bases separated the two germline ends. CDR1 ENHRY and CDR2 SYGVKD come from the germline V gene. The CDR3 loop is CAISEGGKSDTQYF. The CDR3 DNA reads TGTGCCATCAGTGAGGGGGGCAAATCAGATACGCAGTATTTT.

As concerns this clone: Germline is not matched at one junction end, which may reflect a read error. The chain joins TRBV5-4 to TRBJ1-1; tentative D call: TRBD1 (6 bases). Per germline, CDR1 SGHNT and CDR2 YYREEE (reference sequence). The CDR3 spans 14 residues. CDR3 sequence: CASSLAGGGVYKSF. The CDR3 nucleotides read TGTGCCAGCAGCTTGGCTGGGGGCGGTGTTTATAAGTCCTTT.

The rearrangement joins TRBV5-8 to TRBJ2-7; D unresolved. The V and J ends lost 5 bases and 2 bases respectively, with 14 bases between them. CDR3 length: 14 amino acids. Germline values: CDR1 SGHTS, CDR2 YDEGEE. The CDR3 DNA sequence: TGTGCCAGCAGACCGCCTTTACCGGCCTACGAGCAGTACTTC. It is translated as CASRPPLPAYEQYF.

This clone turned up a few times. This chain links TRBV7-9 with TRBJ1-2, with a weak D call TRBD1 (5 bases). The CDR3 runs 15 residues. V was cut by 1 base and J by 4 bases, with 13 bases left in between. Germline V gene data show CDR1 as SEHNR and CDR2 as FQNEAQ (reference sequence). Written as DNA, the CDR3 is TGTGCCAGCAGCTTAGGAGGTCAGGGAAGCTATGGCTACACCTTC. This translates into CASSLGGQGSYGYTF.

Concerning this clone: Different DNA sequences within this sample yield the same CDR3. The V call is TRBV29-1, the J call TRBJ2-7; 8 bases are a match to TRBD2. The CDR3 totals 15 residues. Losses at the gene ends were 3 bases for V and 10 bases for J; bases not matched to a gene: 17. Germline CDR1 SQVTM, CDR2 ANQGSEA. CDR3 nucleotide sequence: TGCAGCGTTGAGACCGAAGCGGGGGCCCCAGGAGAACAGTACTTC. Its translation is CSVETEAGAPGEQYF.

The rearrangement joins TRBV7-2 to TRBJ1-4; D uncertain. This CDR3 has 13 residues. The ends were cut back, 2 bases at V and 8 bases at J, with 9 bases in the middle. Per the germline V gene, CDR1 is SGHTA and CDR2 is FQGNSA. This CDR3 reads CASSLRNSEKLFF. CDR3 nucleotide sequence: TGTGCCAGCAGCTTACGTAATTCCGAAAAACTGTTTTTT.

The chain joins TRBV29-1 to TRBJ2-1; D is perhaps TRBD1 (7 bases). The CDR3 is 12 residues long. V shed 3 bases and J shed 11 bases, with 14 bases lying between them. The germline gives CDR1 SQVTM, CDR2 ANQGSEA. This CDR3 is CSVDRGDLQQFF. Written as DNA, the CDR3 is TGCAGCGTTGACAGGGGGGACCTCCAGCAGTTCTTC.

The chain has TRBV30 and TRBJ1-1; D unclear. Germline V CDR1 and CDR2: GTSNPN, SVGIG (reference sequence). V lost 8 bases and J lost 3, with 4 bases in between. The CDR3 contains 9 residues. The CDR3 DNA follows: TGTGCCCAGGACACTGAAGCTTTCTTT. It encodes CAQDTEAFF.

A few counts support this clone. The rearrangement uses TRBV5-1 and TRBJ2-7; maybe TRBD1 (6 bases). Trimming left V 4 bases short and J 2 bases short, with 13 bases between. This CDR3 comprises 14 residues. Germline CDR1 reads SGHRS; CDR2 reads YFSETQ. The CDR3 bases are TGCGCCAGCAGCCAACAGGGATCCCCCTACGAGCAGTACTTC. Protein sequence: CASSQQGSPYEQYF.

This chain links TRBV3-1 (or the pseudogene TRBV3-2) with TRBJ1-2; D may be TRBD1 (6 bases). The germline CDR1 and CDR2 sequences are LGHDT and YNNKEL (reference sequence). Trimming pared 0 bases from V and 8 bases from J, leaving 16 bases between. The CDR3 has 15 amino acids. CDR3 nucleotide sequence: TGTGCCAGCAGCCAAGAAAGGACAGTCTCCGGGGGCTACACCTTC. It translates to CASSQERTVSGGYTF.

The chain employs TRBV7-8 and TRBJ2-1; D not certain. Trimming removed 2 bases from V and 1 base from J, with 3 bases in between. Germline V gene lookup returns CDR1 SGHVS and CDR2 FQNEAQ. The CDR3 consists of 13 residues. The CDR3 region is CASSLPSYNEQFF. The CDR3 region has the DNA TGTGCCAGCAGCTTACCATCCTACAATGAGCAGTTCTTC.

The chain has TRBV10-3 and TRBJ1-4, with TRBD1 identical over 9 bases. The V gene end was trimmed by 0 bases and the J gene end by 4 bases; junction bases not matched to a gene: 6. The CDR3 is 17 amino acids. Per germline, CDR1 ENHRY and CDR2 SYGVKD. CDR3 sequence reads: CAISESPQGARNEKLFF. The CDR3 DNA sequence: TGTGCCATCAGTGAGTCTCCACAGGGGGCGCGTAATGAAAAACTGTTTTTT.

The V call is TRBV4-3, the J call TRBJ2-7, with TRBD2 matching over 11 bases. Germline trimming cut 0 bases from V and 4 bases from J; bases unmatched to any gene: 2. Germline-derived CDR1 and CDR2 are LGHNA and YSLEER. The CDR3 has 15 amino acids. The CDR3 protein is CASSQDTSGGYEQYF. The CDR3 nucleotides are TGCGCCAGCAGCCAAGATACTAGCGGGGGTTACGAGCAGTACTTC.

The rearrangement links TRBV24-1 to TRBJ2-6; TRBD1 matches at 7 bases. The V segment lost 3 bases and the J segment 13 bases; nucleotides outside the gene matches: 5. Germline CDR1 KGHDR, CDR2 SFDVKD. The CDR3 has 13 amino acids. The CDR3 bases are TGTGCCACCAGTGATCAAGGGGGCAGGGTCCTGACTTTC. Amino acids: CATSDQGGRVLTF.

This clone was recorded a few times. V usage is TRBV6-2 or TRBV6-3 and J usage is TRBJ1-1; D is uncertain. V was cut by 2 bases and J by 8 bases, with 12 bases left in between. Germline-derived CDR1 and CDR2 are MNHEY and SVGEGT. The CDR3 has 13 residues. DNA for the CDR3: TGTGCCAGCAGTTACGGCGGCGTCGCGGAAGCTTTCTTT. Residues: CASSYGGVAEAFF.

The chain employs TRBV6-2 or TRBV6-3 and TRBJ2-7; 7 bases fit TRBD1. There are 16 residues in the CDR3. The germline CDR1 and CDR2 sequences are MNHEY and SVGEGT. Germline trimming cut 3 bases from V and 5 bases from J; bases unmatched to any gene: 13. The CDR3 nucleotides read TGTGCCAGCAGTTATTTTGGTTTGGGACAGATCAACGAGCAGTACTTC. Its translation: CASSYFGLGQINEQYF.

This chain links TRBV2 with TRBJ2-7; 8 bases map to TRBD1. V was clipped by 4 bases and J by 4 bases; unmatched bases: 3. The germline V gene encodes CDR1 SNHLY and CDR2 FYNNEI. The CDR3 consists of 13 residues. Written as DNA, the CDR3 is TGTGCCAGCAGTGTGGGACAGGTTTACGAGCAGTACTTC. This gives the protein CASSVGQVYEQYF.

The chain employs TRBV28 and TRBJ1-2; 9 bases map to TRBD1. V lost 5 bases, J lost 1 base, and 2 bases stayed unmatched. The CDR3 consists of 14 residues. In germline, CDR1 is MDHEN, CDR2 SYDVKM. As DNA, the CDR3 is TGTGCCAGCAGTCCGGGACAGGGTAACTATGGCTACACCTTC. Its protein product is CASSPGQGNYGYTF.

The V gene is TRBV18, the J gene TRBJ2-5; D unresolved. This CDR3 is built from 13 residues. The germline V and J ends were trimmed by 1 base and 2 bases, with 5 bases remaining between them. Germline assignment: CDR1 KGHSH and CDR2 LQKENI. In DNA form, the CDR3 reads TGTGCCAGCTCACCACGCGCTCAAGAGACCCAGTACTTC. Its translation: CASSPRAQETQYF.

The chain employs TRBV29-1 and TRBJ1-4; 7 nucleotides agree with TRBD1. The CDR3 runs 13 residues. Losses at the gene ends were 4 bases for V and 8 bases for J; bases not matched to a gene: 7. CDR1 and CDR2 from the germline V gene are SQVTM and ANQGSEA. This chain's CDR3 is CSVATGIQEKLFF. The DNA for the CDR3 is TGCAGCGTTGCGACAGGGATACAGGAAAAACTGTTTTTT.

The J gene is TRBJ2-7, the V gene TRBV7-2, with TRBD1 matching over 9 bases. Germline trimming cut 4 bases from V and 9 bases from J; bases unmatched to any gene: 13. Germline V gives CDR1 SGHTA, CDR2 FQGNSA. The CDR3 has 15 amino acids. DNA of the CDR3: TGTGCCAGCAGCTCTCCGGGACAGGGTCTCGGCGGGCAGTACTTC. This sequence encodes CASSSPGQGLGGQYF.

This clone appeared a few times. The chain uses TRBV5-1 and TRBJ1-2; a weak D match, TRBD1 (5 bases). The V gene's germline CDR1 is SGHRS and CDR2 YFSETQ. The CDR3 loop spans 13 amino acids. V was cut by 5 bases and J by 4 bases, with 12 bases left in between. The CDR3 is CASRSGSIYGYTF. In nucleotides, the CDR3 is TGCGCCAGCAGGTCAGGGTCTATCTATGGCTACACCTTC.

Only a few counts were recorded for this clone. The rearrangement joins TRBV27 to TRBJ1-6; possibly TRBD1 for D (5 bases). V lost 3 bases and J lost 12, with 21 bases in between. The CDR3 consists of 16 residues. Per the germline V gene, CDR1 is MNHEY and CDR2 is SMNVEV (reference sequence). The CDR3, as DNA: TGTGCCAGCAGTTTGGGGCTGCCGCGAGCGCCACGACCCCTCCACTTT. Encoded protein: CASSLGLPRAPRPLHF.

This chain connects TRBV7-9 to TRBJ1-4; D is unresolved. The CDR3 has 16 residues. V was pared by 1 base and J by 0 bases, with 9 bases between. CDR1 is SEHNR, CDR2 FQNEAQ, per germline (reference sequence). This CDR3 reads CASSLVVPTTNEKLFF. CDR3 nucleotides: TGTGCCAGCAGCTTAGTTGTTCCAACAACTAATGAAAAACTGTTTTTT. The whole variable domain, remainder taken from reference TRBV7-9 and TRBJ1-4, is DTGVSQNPRHKITKRGQNVTFRCDPISEHNRLYWYRQTLGQGPEFLTYFQNEAQLEKSRLLSDRFSAERPKGSFSTLEIQRTEQGDSAMYLCASSLVVPTTNEKLFFGSGTQLSVL.

The chain joins TRBV4-2 to TRBJ1-2, with TRBD1 matching 8 bases. J lost 2 bases, V lost 0 bases, and 8 bases had no gene match. This CDR3 is built from 17 residues. Germline CDR1 reads LGHNA; CDR2 reads YNFKEQ. The CDR3, as DNA: TGTGCCAGCAGCCAAGATGTGGACAGGGTACTGAACTATGGCTACACCTTC. Residues: CASSQDVDRVLNYGYTF.